This section outlines one T cell receptor (beta chain) sequence together with its context. Its antigen is undetermined. Extractions gave at least 5 micrograms of total RNA per sample. Together with a sample-barcoded 5' primer, a J-beta primer mix was included in a second PCR lasting roughly 7 to 11 cycles. A template-switch adaptor containing 12 random nucleotides labeled each cDNA molecule. TCRdb reprocessed the 5' RACE reads with MiXCR, giving one entry per CDR3 protein. Of around 1.5 million distinct CDR3 sequences in the sample, approximately 60% are singletons; the top ten hold about 6.7%. These data are taken from a study of blood T cells in healthy people across ages. Study observations and caveats: Roughly linearly, TCR beta diversity per million T cells fell as age increased.

V was trimmed by 5 bases and J by 1 base, leaving 11 bases between them. The CDR3 spans 14 residues. Germline V gene sequence: CDR1 MNHEY, CDR2 SMNVEV (reference sequence). The clonotype was recovered from a man younger than 35 in good health. The chain has TRBV27 and TRBJ1-1, with TRBD1 as a possible D gene (5 bases). The sample consisted of blood. DNA of the CDR3: TGTGCCAGCAGTCCCAACAGGAGGAACACTGAAGCTTTCTTT. Its protein is CASSPNRRNTEAFF.